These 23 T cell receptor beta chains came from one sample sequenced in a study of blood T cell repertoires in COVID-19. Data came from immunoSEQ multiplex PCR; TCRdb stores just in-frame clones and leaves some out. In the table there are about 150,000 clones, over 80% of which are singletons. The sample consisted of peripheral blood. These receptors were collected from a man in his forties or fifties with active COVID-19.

The CDR3 sequence: CASSQDRSRVSSGNTIYF. The CDR3 DNA sequence: TGTGCCAGCAGCCAAGATCGTAGCAGGGTGAGCTCTGGAAACACCATATATTTT. The chain has TRBV4-2 and TRBJ1-3, with D maybe TRBD1 (5 bases). This CDR3 comprises 18 residues. The ends were cut back, 0 bases at V and 0 bases at J, with 15 bases in the middle. Germline CDR1 is LGHNA and CDR2 is YNFKEQ.

The CDR3 is CASSTNRVSETQYF. The CDR3, as DNA: TGTGCCAGCAGCACAAACAGGGTATCAGAGACCCAGTACTTC. The rearrangement links TRBV5-4 to TRBJ2-5, with D possibly TRBD1 on 6 matching bases. With 4 bases removed from V and 4 bases from J, the gap between germline ends came to 14 bases. The length of the CDR3 is 14 residues. Germline-derived CDR1 and CDR2 are SGHNT and YYREEE (reference sequence). Supplemented by reference TRBV5-4 and TRBJ2-5, the full variable domain reads ETGVTQSPTHLIKTRGQQVTLRCSSQSGHNTVSWYQQALGQGPQFIFQYYREEENGRGNFPPRFSGLQFPNYSSELNVNALELDDSALYLCASSTNRVSETQYFGPGTRLLVL.

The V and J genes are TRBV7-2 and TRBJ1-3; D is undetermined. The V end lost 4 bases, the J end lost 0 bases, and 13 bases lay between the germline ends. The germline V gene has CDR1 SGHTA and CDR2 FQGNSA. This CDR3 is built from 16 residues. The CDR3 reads CASSSHLRGSGNTIYF. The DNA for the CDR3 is TGTGCCAGCAGCTCCCACCTTAGAGGCTCTGGAAACACCATATATTTT. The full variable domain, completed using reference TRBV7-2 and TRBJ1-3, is GAGVSQSPSNKVTEKGKDVELRCDPISGHTALYWYRQSLGQGLEFLIYFQGNSAPDKSGLPSDRFSAERTGGSVSTLTIQRTQQEDSAVYLCASSSHLRGSGNTIYFGEGSWLTVV.

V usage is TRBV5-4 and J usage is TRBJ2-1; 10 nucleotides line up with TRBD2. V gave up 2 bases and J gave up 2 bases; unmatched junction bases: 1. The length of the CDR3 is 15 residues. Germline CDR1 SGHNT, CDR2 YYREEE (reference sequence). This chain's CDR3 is CASSLAGGTYNEQFF. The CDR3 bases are TGTGCCAGCAGCTTAGCGGGGGGGACCTACAATGAGCAGTTCTTC.

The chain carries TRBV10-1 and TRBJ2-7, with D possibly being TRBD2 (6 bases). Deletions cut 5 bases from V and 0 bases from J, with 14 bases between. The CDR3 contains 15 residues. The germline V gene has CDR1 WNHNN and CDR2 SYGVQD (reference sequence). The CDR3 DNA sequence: TGCGCCAGCAGTTTACGGGGACTCCTCTCCTACGAGCAGTACTTC. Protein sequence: CASSLRGLLSYEQYF.

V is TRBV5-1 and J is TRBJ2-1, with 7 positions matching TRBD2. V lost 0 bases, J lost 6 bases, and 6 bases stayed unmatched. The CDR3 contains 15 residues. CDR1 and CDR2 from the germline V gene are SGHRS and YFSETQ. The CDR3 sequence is CASSLGGGIGNEQFF. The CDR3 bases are TGCGCCAGCAGCTTGGGCGGGGGAATCGGCAATGAGCAGTTCTTC.

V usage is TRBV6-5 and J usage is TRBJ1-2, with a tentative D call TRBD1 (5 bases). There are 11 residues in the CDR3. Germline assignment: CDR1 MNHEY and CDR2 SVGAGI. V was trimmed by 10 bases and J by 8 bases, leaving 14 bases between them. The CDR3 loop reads CATGRGEGYTF. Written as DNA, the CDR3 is TGTGCCACCGGACGGGGGGAAGGCTACACCTTC.

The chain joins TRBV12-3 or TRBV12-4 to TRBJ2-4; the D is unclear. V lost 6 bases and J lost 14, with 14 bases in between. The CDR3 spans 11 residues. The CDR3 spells CASSSGLAEYF. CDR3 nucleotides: TGTGCCAGCAGCTCGGGTCTCGCGGAGTACTTC.

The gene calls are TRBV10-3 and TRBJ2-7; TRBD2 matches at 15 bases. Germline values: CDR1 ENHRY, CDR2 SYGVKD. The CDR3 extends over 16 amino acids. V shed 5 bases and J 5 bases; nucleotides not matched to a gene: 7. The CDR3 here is CAISPGLAGGLHEQYF. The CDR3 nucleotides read TGTGCCATCAGTCCGGGACTAGCGGGGGGCCTCCACGAGCAGTACTTC.

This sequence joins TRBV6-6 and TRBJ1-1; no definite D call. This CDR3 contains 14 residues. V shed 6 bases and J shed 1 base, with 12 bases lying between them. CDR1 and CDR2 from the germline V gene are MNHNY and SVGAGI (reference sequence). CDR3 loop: CASRGPRRNTEAFF. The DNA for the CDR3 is TGTGCCAGCAGGGGCCCCCGAAGGAACACTGAAGCTTTCTTT.

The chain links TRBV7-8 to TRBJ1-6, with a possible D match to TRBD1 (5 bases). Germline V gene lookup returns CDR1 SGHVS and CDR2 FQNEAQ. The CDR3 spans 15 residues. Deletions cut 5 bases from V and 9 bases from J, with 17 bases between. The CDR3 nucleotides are TGTGCCAGCAGCACGGGGCGGGGTGGGGCTTCACCCCTCCACTTT. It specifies CASSTGRGGASPLHF. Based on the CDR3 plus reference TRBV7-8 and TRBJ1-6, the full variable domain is GAGVSQSPRYKVAKRGQDVALRCDPISGHVSLFWYQQALGQGPEFLTYFQNEAQLDKSGLPSDRFFAERPEGSVSTLKIQRTQQEDSAVYLCASSTGRGGASPLHFGNGTRLTVT.

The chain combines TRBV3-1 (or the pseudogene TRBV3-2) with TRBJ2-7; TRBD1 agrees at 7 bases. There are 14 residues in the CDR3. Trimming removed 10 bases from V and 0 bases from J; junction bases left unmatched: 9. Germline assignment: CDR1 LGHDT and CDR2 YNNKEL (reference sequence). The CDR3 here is CATPDRQSSYEQYF. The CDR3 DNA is TGTGCCACCCCGGACAGGCAATCCTCCTACGAGCAGTACTTC.

The CDR3 DNA follows: TGTGCCTGGAGTGTACGAGTACAAGAGACCCAGTACTTC. Translating it yields CAWSVRVQETQYF. The J gene is TRBJ2-5, the V gene TRBV30, with D unclear. This CDR3 comprises 13 residues. The germline V gene has CDR1 GTSNPN and CDR2 SVGIG (reference sequence). Trimming stripped 0 bases from V and 2 bases from J, with 7 bases between.

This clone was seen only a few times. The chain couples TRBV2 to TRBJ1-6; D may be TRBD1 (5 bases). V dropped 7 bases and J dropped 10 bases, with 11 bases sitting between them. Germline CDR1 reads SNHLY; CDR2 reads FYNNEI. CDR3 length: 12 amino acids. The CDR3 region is CASTADSSPLHF. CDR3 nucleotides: TGTGCCAGCACCGCTGACAGCTCACCCCTCCACTTT. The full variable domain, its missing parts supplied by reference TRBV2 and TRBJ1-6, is EPEVTQTPSHQVTQMGQEVILRCVPISNHLYFYWYRQILGQKVEFLVSFYNNEISEKSEIFDDQFSVERPDGSNFTLKIRSTKLEDSAMYFCASTADSSPLHFGNGTRLTVT.

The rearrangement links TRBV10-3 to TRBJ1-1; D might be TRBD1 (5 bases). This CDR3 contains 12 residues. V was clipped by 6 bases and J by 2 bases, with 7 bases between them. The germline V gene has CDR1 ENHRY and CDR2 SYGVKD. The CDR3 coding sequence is TGTGCCATCAGGGACACCAACACTGAAGCTTTCTTT. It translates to CAIRDTNTEAFF.

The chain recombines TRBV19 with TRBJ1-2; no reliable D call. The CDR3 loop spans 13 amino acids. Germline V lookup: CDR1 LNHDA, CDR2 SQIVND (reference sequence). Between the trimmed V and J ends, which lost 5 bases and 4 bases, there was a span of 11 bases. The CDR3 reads CASSPDMTYGYTF. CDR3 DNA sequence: TGTGCCAGTAGTCCTGACATGACCTATGGCTACACCTTC.

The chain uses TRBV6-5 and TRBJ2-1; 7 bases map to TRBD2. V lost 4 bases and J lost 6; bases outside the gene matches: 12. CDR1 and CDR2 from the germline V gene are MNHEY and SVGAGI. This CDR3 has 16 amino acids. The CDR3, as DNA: TGTGCCAGCAGTTTTCCGGCGGGGGTCCTCATCAATGAGCAGTTCTTC. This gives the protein CASSFPAGVLINEQFF.

CDR3 region: CASSSGADHYGYTF. CDR3 coding DNA: TGTGCCAGCAGTTCAGGAGCGGACCACTATGGCTACACCTTC. The chain employs TRBV28 and TRBJ1-2; D not resolved. V lost 4 bases to trimming and J lost 3 bases, with 12 bases between them. Germline CDR1 MDHEN, CDR2 SYDVKM. CDR3 size: 14 residues.

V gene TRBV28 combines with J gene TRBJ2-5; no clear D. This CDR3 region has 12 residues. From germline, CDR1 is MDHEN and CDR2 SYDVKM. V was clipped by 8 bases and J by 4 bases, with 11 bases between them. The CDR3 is CASGPRRETQYF. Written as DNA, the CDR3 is TGTGCCAGCGGCCCCCGCAGAGAGACCCAGTACTTC.

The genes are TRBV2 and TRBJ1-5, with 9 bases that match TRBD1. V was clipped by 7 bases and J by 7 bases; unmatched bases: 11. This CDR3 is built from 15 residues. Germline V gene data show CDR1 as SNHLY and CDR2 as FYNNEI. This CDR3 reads CASNTGTGSGQPQHF. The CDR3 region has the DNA TGTGCCAGCAACACCGGGACAGGGTCGGGCCAGCCCCAGCATTTT.

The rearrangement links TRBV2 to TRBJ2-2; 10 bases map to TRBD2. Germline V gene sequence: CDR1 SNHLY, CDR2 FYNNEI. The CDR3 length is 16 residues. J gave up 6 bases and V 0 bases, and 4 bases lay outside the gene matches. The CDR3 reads CASSEALSGGAGELFF. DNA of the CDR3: TGTGCCAGCAGTGAAGCGCTCAGCGGGGGGGCCGGGGAGCTGTTTTTT. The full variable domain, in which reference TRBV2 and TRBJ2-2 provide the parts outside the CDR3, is EPEVTQTPSHQVTQMGQEVILRCVPISNHLYFYWYRQILGQKVEFLVSFYNNEISEKSEIFDDQFSVERPDGSNFTLKIRSTKLEDSAMYFCASSEALSGGAGELFFGEGSRLTVL.

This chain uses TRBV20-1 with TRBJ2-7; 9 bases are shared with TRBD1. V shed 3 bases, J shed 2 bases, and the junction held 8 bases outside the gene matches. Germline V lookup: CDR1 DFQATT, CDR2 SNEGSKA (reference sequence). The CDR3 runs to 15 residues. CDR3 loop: CSASDRQGVAYEQYF. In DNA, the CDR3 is TGCAGTGCTAGTGATCGACAGGGGGTGGCCTACGAGCAGTACTTC.

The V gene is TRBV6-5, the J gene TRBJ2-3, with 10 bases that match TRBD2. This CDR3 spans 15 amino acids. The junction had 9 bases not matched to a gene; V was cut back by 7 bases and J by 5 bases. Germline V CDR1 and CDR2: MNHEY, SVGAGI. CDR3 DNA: TGTGCCAGCACTCCAAGCGGGGGGGCCGTAGATACGCAGTATTTT. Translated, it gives CASTPSGGAVDTQYF.